This TCR beta chain was sequenced during a study of blood T cell repertoires in COVID-19. Turning to the study itself: Sample material is recorded as cDNA or gDNA derived from T cells, B-cell-depleted T cells, or PBMCs.

This clone was observed a single time. This CDR3 region has 17 residues. Germline values: CDR1 SNHLY, CDR2 FYNNEI. V shed 1 base and J shed 6 bases, with 22 bases lying between them. Clones were read by immunoSEQ multiplex PCR, and TCRdb kept only the in-frame ones, dropping some. Of 260,000 or so clones listed, 88% are singletons. This clonotype was sampled from a human donor in a cohort sampled during active COVID-19. V gene TRBV2 combines with J gene TRBJ2-7, with D perhaps TRBD2 (6 bases). The sequencing input was peripheral blood. For the CDR3, the DNA is TGTGCCAGCAGTGAAGTTGGGACTGTCTCGTACCTCTCCGAGCAGTACTTC. Protein product: CASSEVGTVSYLSEQYF.